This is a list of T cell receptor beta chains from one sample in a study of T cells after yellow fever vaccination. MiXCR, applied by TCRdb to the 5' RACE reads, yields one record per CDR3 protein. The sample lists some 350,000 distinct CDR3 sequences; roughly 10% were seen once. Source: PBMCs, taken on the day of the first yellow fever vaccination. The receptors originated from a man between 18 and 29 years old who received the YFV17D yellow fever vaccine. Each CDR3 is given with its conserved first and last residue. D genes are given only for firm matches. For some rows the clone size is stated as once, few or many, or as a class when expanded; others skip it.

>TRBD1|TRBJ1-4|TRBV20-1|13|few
CSARDDRAEKLFF
TGCAGTGCTAGAGATGACAGGGCCGAAAAACTGTTTTTT
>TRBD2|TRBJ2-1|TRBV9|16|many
CASSVIVAGGLQEQFF
TGTGCCAGCAGCGTAATTGTAGCGGGGGGGCTCCAGGAGCAGTTCTTC
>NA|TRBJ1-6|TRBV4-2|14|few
CASSRRQEPSPLHF
TGTGCCAGCAGCCGCCGACAGGAGCCTTCACCCCTCCACTTT
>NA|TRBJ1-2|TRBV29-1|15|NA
CSVEESSAGSYGYTF
TGCAGCGTTGAAGAATCGAGTGCCGGGAGTTATGGCTACACCTTC
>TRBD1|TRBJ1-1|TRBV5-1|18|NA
CASSLMLGQGAANTEAFF
TGCGCCAGCAGCTTGATGTTAGGACAGGGGGCCGCGAACACTGAAGCTTTCTTT
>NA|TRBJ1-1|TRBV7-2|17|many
CASSFPVSTRMNTEAFF
TGTGCCAGCAGCTTCCCGGTCTCAACCAGGATGAACACTGAAGCTTTCTTT
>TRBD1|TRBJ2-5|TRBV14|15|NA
CASSTFGGQRETQYF
TGTGCCAGCAGCACTTTTGGGGGACAGAGAGAGACCCAGTACTTC
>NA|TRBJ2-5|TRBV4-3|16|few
CASSQALSGPQETQYF
TGCGCCAGCAGCCAGGCTCTGAGCGGGCCTCAAGAGACCCAGTACTTC
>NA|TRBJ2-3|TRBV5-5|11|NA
CASSHLGPESF
TGTGCCAGCAGCCACTTAGGTCCAGAAAGCTTT
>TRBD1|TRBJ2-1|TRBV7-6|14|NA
CASSLGQSDNEQFF
TGTGCCAGCAGCCTGGGACAGTCGGACAATGAGCAGTTCTTC
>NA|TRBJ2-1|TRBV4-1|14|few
CATAGGGLWNEQFF
TGCGCCACCGCAGGGGGGGGCCTTTGGAATGAGCAGTTCTTC
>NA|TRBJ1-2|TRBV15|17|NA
CATSTRSRWGANYGYTF
TGTGCCACCAGCACACGATCAAGATGGGGGGCTAACTATGGCTACACCTTC
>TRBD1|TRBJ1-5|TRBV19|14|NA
CASGGQGAGQPQHF
TGTGCCAGTGGGGGACAGGGGGCAGGGCAGCCCCAGCATTTT